The next 25 T cell receptor beta chains were all read from a single sample in a study of T cells in tumors after PD-1 blockade. Libraries were prepared by immunoSEQ multiplex PCR; TCRdb keeps only in-frame clonotypes and omits some of them. The repertoire holds some 15,000 clones, roughly 80% seen once, with 20% to 25% in the top ten. The sample in question was PBMCs, obtained after anti-PD-1 treatment. The origin of the receptors is a human donor with basal cell carcinoma.

The J gene is TRBJ2-1, the V gene TRBV9; TRBD2 aligns across 11 bases. Germline CDR1 is SGDLS and CDR2 is YYNGEE. J was trimmed by 2 bases and V by 3 bases; bases with no gene match: 7. This CDR3 spans 17 amino acids. The CDR3 region is CASSDLTSGKTYNEQFF. The CDR3 DNA reads as TGTGCCAGCAGCGACTTGACTAGCGGGAAAACCTACAATGAGCAGTTCTTC.

The chain recombines TRBV24-1 with TRBJ2-3; 11 bases agree with TRBD2. The germline V gene has CDR1 KGHDR and CDR2 SFDVKD. The CDR3 extends over 14 amino acids. Trimming removed 7 bases from V and 5 bases from J; junction bases left unmatched: 4. This CDR3 is CATSLAGGGDTQYF. Written as DNA, the CDR3 is TGTGCCACCAGCCTAGCGGGAGGAGGAGATACGCAGTATTTT.

DNA for the CDR3: TGCGCCAGCAGCCATCCATTCGGTGAGCAGTTCTTC. This encodes CASSHPFGEQFF. The V and J genes are TRBV4-1 and TRBJ2-1; D call uncertain. CDR1 and CDR2 from the germline V gene are MGHRA and YSYEKL. The CDR3 extends over 12 amino acids. The V and J ends lost 3 bases and 9 bases respectively, with 9 bases between them.

The chain links TRBV19 to TRBJ1-1; no definite D call. V was shortened by 7 bases and J by 6 bases, with 9 bases between the two germline ends. Looked up from germline, CDR1 is LNHDA and CDR2 is SQIVND (reference sequence). This CDR3 is built from 11 residues. The CDR3 here is CASTRLAEAFF. DNA of the CDR3: TGTGCCAGTACACGTTTGGCTGAAGCTTTCTTT. Filled out from reference TRBV19 and TRBJ1-1, the complete variable domain reads DGGITQSPKYLFRKEGQNVTLSCEQNLNHDAMYWYRQDPGQGLRLIYYSQIVNDFQKGDIAEGYSVSREKKESFPLTVTSAQKNPTAFYLCASTRLAEAFFGQGTRLTVV.

The V gene is TRBV30, the J gene TRBJ2-1; 8 bases fit TRBD2. Germline assignment: CDR1 GTSNPN and CDR2 SVGIG (reference sequence). This CDR3 has 15 amino acids. The trim removed 0 bases at V and 3 bases at J, leaving 4 bases unmatched. The DNA for the CDR3 is TGTGCCTGGAGTGTAAATGCGGGGGGCTACAATGAGCAGTTCTTC. As protein: CAWSVNAGGYNEQFF.

V and J are TRBV5-4 and TRBJ1-2; D is unclear. Trimming left V 3 bases short and J 6 bases short, with 21 bases between. Germline values: CDR1 SGHNT, CDR2 YYREEE (reference sequence). CDR3 length: 16 amino acids. CDR3 sequence (DNA): TGTGCCAGCAGCTCAGCGGTGGGAGGGTTACGCGATGGCTACACCTTC. This translates into CASSSAVGGLRDGYTF.

DNA of the CDR3: TGTGCCAGCAAAAGAGGACAGGGGGTGAGCGAGCAGTACTTC. Its translation is CASKRGQGVSEQYF. The chain employs TRBV27 and TRBJ2-7; 10 nucleotides align to TRBD1. With V trimmed by 7 bases and J by 6 bases, 9 bases remained unmatched. This CDR3 region has 14 residues. CDR1 and CDR2 (germline): MNHEY, SMNVEV (reference sequence).

The chain is built from TRBV3-1 (or the pseudogene TRBV3-2) and TRBJ2-3; D perhaps matches TRBD2 (6 bases). In germline, CDR1 is LGHDT, CDR2 YNNKEL (reference sequence). This CDR3 is 16 amino acids long. V dropped 4 bases and J dropped 3 bases, with 17 bases sitting between them. This CDR3 reads CASSPRDGRVTDTQYF. The CDR3 region has the DNA TGTGCCAGCAGCCCCCGGGACGGGAGAGTAACAGATACGCAGTATTTT.

This chain joins TRBV10-3 and TRBJ2-5; D tentatively reads TRBD1 or TRBD2 (5 bases each). Between the trimmed V and J ends, which lost 7 bases and 4 bases, there was a span of 16 bases. This CDR3 is built from 14 residues. CDR1 and CDR2 (germline): ENHRY, SYGVKD. The CDR3 sequence: CAIKWSPGAETQYF. CDR3 nucleotides: TGTGCCATCAAATGGTCTCCCGGGGCAGAGACCCAGTACTTC.

The chain links TRBV9 to TRBJ2-3; D not resolved. CDR1 and CDR2 (germline): SGDLS, YYNGEE. The V gene lost 3 bases and the J gene lost 3 bases, with 14 bases spanning the gap. The length of the CDR3 is 15 residues. The CDR3 DNA sequence: TGTGCCAGCAGCGCCCAAGGCAGCCATACAGATACGCAGTATTTT. Residues: CASSAQGSHTDTQYF.

The V and J genes are TRBV29-1 and TRBJ2-7, with 9 positions matching TRBD1. J lost 6 bases, V lost 4 bases, and 4 bases had no gene match. The CDR3 spans 12 residues. Germline V gene sequence: CDR1 SQVTM, CDR2 ANQGSEA. The DNA for the CDR3 is TGCAGCGTTGGGGACAGGGTCGGCGAGCAGTACTTC. The encoded protein is CSVGDRVGEQYF.

This chain uses TRBV28 with TRBJ2-2; D is ambiguous. V lost 6 bases to trimming and J lost 6 bases, with 11 bases between them. CDR1 and CDR2 from the germline V gene are MDHEN and SYDVKM. The CDR3 is 13 residues long. CDR3 in DNA: TGTGCCAGCAGCCTACTGACTCCCGGGGAGCTGTTTTTT. Translation gives CASSLLTPGELFF.

The genes are TRBV23-1 and TRBJ1-6; D gene ambiguous. TRBV23-1 is an ORF, with its function uncertain. The CDR3 runs to 17 residues. The V end was cut by 4 bases, the J end by 3 bases, with 16 bases between. In DNA, the CDR3 is TGCGCCAGCAGTCCCAGCGGCGGGCTCCACTATAATTCACCCCTCCACTTT. It yields the protein CASSPSGGLHYNSPLHF.

The V and J genes are TRBV7-9 and TRBJ2-1; 8 nucleotides match TRBD1. From germline, CDR1 is SEHNR and CDR2 FQNEAQ (reference sequence). The CDR3 is 15 amino acids. With 1 base clipped from V and 8 bases from J, the junction kept 7 bases outside the gene matches. CDR3 protein: CASSLGGTGVYEQFF. CDR3 nucleotide sequence: TGTGCCAGCAGCTTAGGTGGGACAGGTGTTTATGAGCAGTTCTTC.

The chain is built from TRBV28 and TRBJ2-1; D may correspond to TRBD1 or TRBD2 (5 bases each). The CDR3 has 14 amino acids. V shed 4 bases and J shed 9 bases, with 16 bases lying between them. CDR1 is MDHEN and CDR2 is SYDVKM in the germline V gene. This CDR3 is CASSSPGRATEQFF. CDR3 DNA sequence: TGTGCCAGCAGTTCGCCGGGACGGGCAACTGAGCAGTTCTTC.

This sequence joins TRBV6-5 and TRBJ2-7; D possibly uses TRBD1 or TRBD2 (5 bases each). Germline CDR1 and CDR2: MNHEY and SVGAGI. This CDR3 has 14 amino acids. The ends were cut back, 6 bases at V and 0 bases at J, with 12 bases in the middle. Written as DNA, the CDR3 is TGTGCCAGCAGAGACCGGGACCGCTCCTACGAGCAGTACTTC. Residues: CASRDRDRSYEQYF.

This chain links TRBV10-3 with TRBJ2-1; the D is unclear. The CDR3 covers 11 residues. V lost 3 bases and J lost 8, with 5 bases in between. Looked up from germline, CDR1 is ENHRY and CDR2 is SYGVKD. The CDR3 coding sequence is TGTGCCATCAGTGACCGTGATGAGCAGTTCTTC. This encodes CAISDRDEQFF.

The chain couples TRBV28 to TRBJ1-2; 7 bases match TRBD1. The CDR3 spans 14 residues. V lost 8 bases, J lost 4 bases, and 10 bases stayed unmatched. Germline CDR1 reads MDHEN; CDR2 reads SYDVKM. The chain's CDR3 is CASGALGQIYGYTF. The CDR3 DNA follows: TGTGCCAGCGGAGCCCTGGGACAGATCTATGGCTACACCTTC.

The chain couples TRBV4-2 to TRBJ2-1; D possibly corresponds to TRBD2 (5 bases). Germline lookup yields CDR1 LGHNA and CDR2 YNFKEQ. V was cut by 0 bases and J by 0 bases, with 6 bases left in between. The length of the CDR3 is 15 residues. Written as DNA, the CDR3 is TGTGCCAGCAGCCAAGATGGGAGCTCCTACAATGAGCAGTTCTTC. Residues: CASSQDGSSYNEQFF.

A few counts support this clone. V gene TRBV30 combines with J gene TRBJ1-1, with D possibly matching TRBD1 (6 bases). Germline V gene lookup returns CDR1 GTSNPN and CDR2 SVGIG (reference sequence). Trimming took 5 bases from V and 4 from J, leaving 11 bases between them. The CDR3 sequence is 12 residues long. CDR3 loop: CAWGTGFTEAFF. CDR3 nucleotide sequence: TGTGCCTGGGGTACAGGGTTCACTGAAGCTTTCTTT.

This rearrangement joins TRBV25-1 to TRBJ2-3, with D perhaps matching TRBD1 (6 bases). The CDR3 loop spans 13 amino acids. The V gene's germline CDR1 is MGHDK and CDR2 SYGVNS. Trimming left V 3 bases short and J 6 bases short, with 10 bases between. CDR3 DNA sequence: TGTGCCAGCAGTGATAGTAGGGGGGATACGCAGTATTTT. It translates to CASSDSRGDTQYF.

This chain uses TRBV10-2 with TRBJ2-1, with 9 bases fitting TRBD2. The ends lost 6 bases at V and 0 bases at J; junction bases unmatched: 3. From germline, CDR1 is WSHSY and CDR2 SAAADI. The CDR3 consists of 15 residues. CDR3 in amino acids: CASRLTSGSYNEQFF. The CDR3 region has the DNA TGCGCCAGCAGGTTGACTAGCGGCTCCTACAATGAGCAGTTCTTC.

In DNA form, the CDR3 reads TGTGCCAGCAGACCCGGACTAGCGGGAGTAGGGGAGCTGTTTTTT. Translation gives CASRPGLAGVGELFF. V usage is TRBV7-9 and J usage is TRBJ2-2; 13 positions agree with TRBD2. Trimming cost V 6 bases and J 8 bases; bases outside gene matches: 6. CDR1 and CDR2 (germline): SEHNR, FQNEAQ (reference sequence). CDR3 length equals 15 residues.

The chain couples TRBV3-1 (or the pseudogene TRBV3-2) to TRBJ2-7, with 7 bases matching TRBD1. V trimming: 0 bases; J trimming: 3 bases; junction bases outside the gene matches: 11. Germline CDR1 and CDR2: LGHDT and YNNKEL (reference sequence). This CDR3 contains 17 residues. The DNA of the CDR3 is TGTGCCAGCAGCCAAGAACTACCGGGACAGTGGGGCTACGAGCAGTACTTC. It yields the protein CASSQELPGQWGYEQYF.

The chain joins TRBV28 to TRBJ2-7; 7 nucleotides agree with TRBD1. V was pared by 5 bases and J by 7 bases, with 11 bases of the junction left unmatched. The CDR3 has 14 amino acids. Per the germline V gene, CDR1 is MDHEN and CDR2 is SYDVKM. DNA of the CDR3: TGTGCCAGCAGTCTACCCGGGACAGTGCTGGAGCAGTACTTC. Translating gives CASSLPGTVLEQYF.